This passage covers 21 T cell receptor beta chains from one sample sequenced in a study of identical twins. TCRdb reprocessed the 5' RACE reads with MiXCR, giving one entry per CDR3 protein. The sample includes 240,000 or so distinct CDR3 sequences, about 10% of them seen just once. The sequencing input was memory T cells sorted from blood. These receptors came from a man aged 45-65 years in good health.

This clonotype was counted at least ten times. The chain combines TRBV12-3 or TRBV12-4 with TRBJ2-1; D might be TRBD1 (6 bases). This CDR3 spans 17 amino acids. With 7 bases removed from V and 4 bases from J, the gap between germline ends came to 23 bases. The CDR3 protein is CASNRGMGLGQYNEQFF. The CDR3 region has the DNA TGTGCCAGCAATAGGGGAATGGGGCTGGGACAATACAATGAGCAGTTCTTC.

This clonotype was observed at least ten times. The chain is built from TRBV20-1 and TRBJ1-1; maybe TRBD1 (5 bases). CDR1 is DFQATT, CDR2 SNEGSKA, per germline (reference sequence). Trimming took off 5 bases at V and 0 bases at J, with 13 bases between the two ends. CDR3 size: 14 residues. Here the CDR3 reads CSAGGGSMNTEAFF. In DNA form, the CDR3 reads TGCAGTGCTGGGGGGGGATCCATGAACACTGAAGCTTTCTTT.

This clonotype came up a few times. V gene TRBV20-1 combines with J gene TRBJ2-7, with D uncertain. The CDR3 covers 12 residues. Trimming removed 2 bases at V and 3 bases at J, with 8 bases between. Germline values: CDR1 DFQATT, CDR2 SNEGSKA (reference sequence). In nucleotides, the CDR3 is TGCAGTGCTAGAAAGGACGGCTACGAGCAGTACTTC. Translating it yields CSARKDGYEQYF.

V and J are TRBV11-2 and TRBJ2-1, with D hard to call. This CDR3 has 13 amino acids. Germline lookup yields CDR1 SGHAT and CDR2 FQNNGV. V lost 5 bases and J lost 7, with 12 bases in between. CDR3 DNA: TGTGCCAGCAGCCCAAACACACGAAATGAGCAGTTCTTC. Amino acid sequence: CASSPNTRNEQFF.

The chain links TRBV5-1 to TRBJ2-3; 15 nucleotides align to TRBD2. Trimming at V came to 4 bases and at J to 3 bases, leaving 15 bases not matched to a gene. Per germline, CDR1 SGHRS and CDR2 YFSETQ. This CDR3 spans 20 amino acids. This CDR3 is CASSPGLAGGINTLTDTQYF. DNA for the CDR3: TGCGCCAGCAGCCCGGGACTAGCGGGAGGCATAAACACCTTAACAGATACGCAGTATTTT.

This clonotype was detected only a few times. The chain links TRBV10-3 to TRBJ2-3, with D tentatively TRBD1 or TRBD2 (5 bases each). Germline V gene data show CDR1 as ENHRY and CDR2 as SYGVKD. This CDR3 region has 15 residues. The V gene lost 0 bases and the J gene lost 6 bases, with 13 bases spanning the gap. CDR3 sequence (DNA): TGTGCCATCAGTGAGTCGAGAGGGGCTTTTGATACGCAGTATTTT. Amino acid sequence: CAISESRGAFDTQYF.

This clonotype was recorded a few times. The chain has TRBV2 and TRBJ1-5; D gene unclear. The CDR3 totals 15 residues. V was cut by 2 bases and J by 6 bases, with 14 bases left in between. CDR1 and CDR2 (germline): SNHLY, FYNNEI. CDR3 in DNA: TGTGCCAGCAGTGAACAGGTGGCCCCGGGTCAGCCCCAGCATTTT. As protein: CASSEQVAPGQPQHF. The full variable domain, its missing parts supplied by reference TRBV2 and TRBJ1-5, is EPEVTQTPSHQVTQMGQEVILRCVPISNHLYFYWYRQILGQKVEFLVSFYNNEISEKSEIFDDQFSVERPDGSNFTLKIRSTKLEDSAMYFCASSEQVAPGQPQHFGDGTRLSIL.

Of note for this clonotype: Sequence at one end of the junction differs from germline and may be a read error. The chain employs TRBV12-3 or TRBV12-4 and TRBJ1-3, with TRBD1 as a possible D gene (6 bases). The CDR3 sequence is 15 residues long. The CDR3 bases are TGTGCCAGCAGTTTGGACAGTTATCCTGGAAACGCCATATATTTT. The encoded protein is CASSLDSYPGNAIYF.

This clonotype has ten or more counts. V gene TRBV15 combines with J gene TRBJ1-1, with no clear D. Trimming took off 1 base at V and 2 bases at J, with 8 bases between the two ends. Germline CDR1 reads LNHNV; CDR2 reads YYDKDF (reference sequence). The CDR3 is made up of 14 amino acids. The CDR3 here is CATSRARENTEAFF. In DNA form, the CDR3 reads TGTGCCACCAGCAGAGCCCGGGAAAACACTGAAGCTTTCTTT.

V gene TRBV6-2 or TRBV6-3 combines with J gene TRBJ2-7; 10 bases are a match to TRBD1. This CDR3 contains 16 residues. With V trimmed by 4 bases and J by 2 bases, 8 bases remained unmatched. Per the germline V gene, CDR1 is MNHEY and CDR2 is SVGEGT. CDR3 sequence: CASSLVWGQGTYEQYF. The CDR3, as DNA: TGTGCCAGCAGTTTGGTCTGGGGACAGGGGACCTACGAGCAGTACTTC.

The chain joins TRBV24-1 to TRBJ2-1; possible D gene TRBD2, 6 bases. V was trimmed by 1 base and J by 6 bases, leaving 9 bases between them. The CDR3 is made up of 14 amino acids. CDR1 and CDR2 from the germline V gene are KGHDR and SFDVKD. CDR3 coding DNA: TGTGCCACCAGTGATTTTGCCGGGGGCAATGAGCAGTTCTTC. This codes for CATSDFAGGNEQFF.

This clonotype has ten or more counts. The chain links TRBV10-3 to TRBJ2-3, with D maybe TRBD1 (6 bases). Germline V gene lookup returns CDR1 ENHRY and CDR2 SYGVKD. V dropped 8 bases and J dropped 2 bases, with 11 bases sitting between them. The CDR3 totals 13 residues. The CDR3 protein is CAIGRDTTDTQYF. Here the CDR3 DNA reads TGTGCCATCGGCCGGGACACCACAGATACGCAGTATTTT.

V usage is TRBV5-8 and J usage is TRBJ1-5, with 8 bases aligning to TRBD1. This CDR3 region has 14 residues. Germline CDR1 SGHTS, CDR2 YDEGEE. J gave up 7 bases and V 4 bases, and 7 bases lay outside the gene matches. The CDR3 protein is CASSEDRVRQPQHF. The CDR3 nucleotides read TGTGCCAGCAGCGAGGACAGGGTCAGGCAGCCCCAGCATTTT.

This clonotype was observed a handful of times. V usage is TRBV12-3 or TRBV12-4 and J usage is TRBJ2-3, with 12 bases aligning to TRBD2. The length of the CDR3 is 18 residues. V was pared by 5 bases and J by 5 bases, with 14 bases of the junction left unmatched. As DNA, the CDR3 is TGTGCCAGCAGTGGACTAGCGGGAACCCCCGGGAGGGTAGATACGCAGTATTTT. Translated: CASSGLAGTPGRVDTQYF.

At least ten counts were recorded for this clonotype. This CDR3 reads CASSPLDFRQGPPYEQYF. Here the CDR3 DNA reads TGTGCCAGCAGTCCCCTAGATTTTAGACAGGGACCTCCCTACGAGCAGTACTTC. The V gene is TRBV12-3 or TRBV12-4, the J gene TRBJ2-7; TRBD1 aligns across 7 bases. The CDR3 has 18 amino acids. J lost 2 bases, V lost 5 bases, and 18 bases had no gene match.

In its sample, this clonotype was seen many times. The chain has TRBV12-5 and TRBJ2-3; D is ambiguous. This CDR3 region has 13 residues. V was clipped by 2 bases and J by 4 bases, with 7 bases between them. The germline CDR1 and CDR2 sequences are LGHNT and FRNRAP. CDR3 DNA: TGTGCTAGTGGTTTGATCCCCCCAGATACGCAGTATTTT. This codes for CASGLIPPDTQYF.

The V gene is TRBV7-9, the J gene TRBJ1-2; D is undetermined. Germline V CDR1 and CDR2: SEHNR, FQNEAQ (reference sequence). Deletions cut 0 bases from V and 8 bases from J, with 7 bases between. This CDR3 region has 12 residues. CDR3: CASSLAQAGYTF. CDR3 DNA sequence: TGTGCCAGCAGCTTAGCTCAGGCGGGCTACACCTTC.

Only a few counts were recorded for this clonotype. The chain links TRBV20-1 to TRBJ2-7; D might be TRBD1 or TRBD2, each matching 5 bases. V was pared by 0 bases and J by 4 bases, with 16 bases between. From germline, CDR1 is DFQATT and CDR2 SNEGSKA (reference sequence). The CDR3 sequence is 15 residues long. The CDR3 DNA follows: TGCAGTGCTAGAGAGCCACCGGGGCCGATTTACGAGCAGTACTTC. This gives the protein CSAREPPGPIYEQYF.

This clonotype was counted ten times or more. V gene TRBV14 combines with J gene TRBJ2-1; perhaps TRBD1 as D (6 bases). V shed 1 base and J shed 0 bases, with 13 bases lying between them. The CDR3 is 17 amino acids. From germline, CDR1 is SGHDN and CDR2 FVKESK. Written as DNA, the CDR3 is TGTGCCAGCAGCCAAGCTTTCTCCAGGGGCTCCTACAATGAGCAGTTCTTC. Encoded protein: CASSQAFSRGSYNEQFF.

This clonotype was seen repeatedly, ten times or more. This chain connects TRBV7-9 to TRBJ2-1; possible D gene TRBD2, 6 bases. This CDR3 has 14 amino acids. Germline lookup yields CDR1 SEHNR and CDR2 FQNEAQ (reference sequence). Trimming cost V 4 bases and J 4 bases, with 11 bases left between them. In nucleotides, the CDR3 is TGTGCCAGCAGCTCCCGGGACTTATACAATGAGCAGTTCTTC. This translates into CASSSRDLYNEQFF.

Many counts were recorded for this clonotype. The V gene is TRBV20-1, the J gene TRBJ1-2; no firm D call. Trimming took 6 bases from V and 1 from J, leaving 18 bases between them. Germline V gives CDR1 DFQATT, CDR2 SNEGSKA (reference sequence). The CDR3 extends over 15 amino acids. The CDR3 is CSAHGMGEINYGYTF. The DNA of the CDR3 is TGCAGTGCCCACGGCATGGGTGAGATTAACTATGGCTACACCTTC.